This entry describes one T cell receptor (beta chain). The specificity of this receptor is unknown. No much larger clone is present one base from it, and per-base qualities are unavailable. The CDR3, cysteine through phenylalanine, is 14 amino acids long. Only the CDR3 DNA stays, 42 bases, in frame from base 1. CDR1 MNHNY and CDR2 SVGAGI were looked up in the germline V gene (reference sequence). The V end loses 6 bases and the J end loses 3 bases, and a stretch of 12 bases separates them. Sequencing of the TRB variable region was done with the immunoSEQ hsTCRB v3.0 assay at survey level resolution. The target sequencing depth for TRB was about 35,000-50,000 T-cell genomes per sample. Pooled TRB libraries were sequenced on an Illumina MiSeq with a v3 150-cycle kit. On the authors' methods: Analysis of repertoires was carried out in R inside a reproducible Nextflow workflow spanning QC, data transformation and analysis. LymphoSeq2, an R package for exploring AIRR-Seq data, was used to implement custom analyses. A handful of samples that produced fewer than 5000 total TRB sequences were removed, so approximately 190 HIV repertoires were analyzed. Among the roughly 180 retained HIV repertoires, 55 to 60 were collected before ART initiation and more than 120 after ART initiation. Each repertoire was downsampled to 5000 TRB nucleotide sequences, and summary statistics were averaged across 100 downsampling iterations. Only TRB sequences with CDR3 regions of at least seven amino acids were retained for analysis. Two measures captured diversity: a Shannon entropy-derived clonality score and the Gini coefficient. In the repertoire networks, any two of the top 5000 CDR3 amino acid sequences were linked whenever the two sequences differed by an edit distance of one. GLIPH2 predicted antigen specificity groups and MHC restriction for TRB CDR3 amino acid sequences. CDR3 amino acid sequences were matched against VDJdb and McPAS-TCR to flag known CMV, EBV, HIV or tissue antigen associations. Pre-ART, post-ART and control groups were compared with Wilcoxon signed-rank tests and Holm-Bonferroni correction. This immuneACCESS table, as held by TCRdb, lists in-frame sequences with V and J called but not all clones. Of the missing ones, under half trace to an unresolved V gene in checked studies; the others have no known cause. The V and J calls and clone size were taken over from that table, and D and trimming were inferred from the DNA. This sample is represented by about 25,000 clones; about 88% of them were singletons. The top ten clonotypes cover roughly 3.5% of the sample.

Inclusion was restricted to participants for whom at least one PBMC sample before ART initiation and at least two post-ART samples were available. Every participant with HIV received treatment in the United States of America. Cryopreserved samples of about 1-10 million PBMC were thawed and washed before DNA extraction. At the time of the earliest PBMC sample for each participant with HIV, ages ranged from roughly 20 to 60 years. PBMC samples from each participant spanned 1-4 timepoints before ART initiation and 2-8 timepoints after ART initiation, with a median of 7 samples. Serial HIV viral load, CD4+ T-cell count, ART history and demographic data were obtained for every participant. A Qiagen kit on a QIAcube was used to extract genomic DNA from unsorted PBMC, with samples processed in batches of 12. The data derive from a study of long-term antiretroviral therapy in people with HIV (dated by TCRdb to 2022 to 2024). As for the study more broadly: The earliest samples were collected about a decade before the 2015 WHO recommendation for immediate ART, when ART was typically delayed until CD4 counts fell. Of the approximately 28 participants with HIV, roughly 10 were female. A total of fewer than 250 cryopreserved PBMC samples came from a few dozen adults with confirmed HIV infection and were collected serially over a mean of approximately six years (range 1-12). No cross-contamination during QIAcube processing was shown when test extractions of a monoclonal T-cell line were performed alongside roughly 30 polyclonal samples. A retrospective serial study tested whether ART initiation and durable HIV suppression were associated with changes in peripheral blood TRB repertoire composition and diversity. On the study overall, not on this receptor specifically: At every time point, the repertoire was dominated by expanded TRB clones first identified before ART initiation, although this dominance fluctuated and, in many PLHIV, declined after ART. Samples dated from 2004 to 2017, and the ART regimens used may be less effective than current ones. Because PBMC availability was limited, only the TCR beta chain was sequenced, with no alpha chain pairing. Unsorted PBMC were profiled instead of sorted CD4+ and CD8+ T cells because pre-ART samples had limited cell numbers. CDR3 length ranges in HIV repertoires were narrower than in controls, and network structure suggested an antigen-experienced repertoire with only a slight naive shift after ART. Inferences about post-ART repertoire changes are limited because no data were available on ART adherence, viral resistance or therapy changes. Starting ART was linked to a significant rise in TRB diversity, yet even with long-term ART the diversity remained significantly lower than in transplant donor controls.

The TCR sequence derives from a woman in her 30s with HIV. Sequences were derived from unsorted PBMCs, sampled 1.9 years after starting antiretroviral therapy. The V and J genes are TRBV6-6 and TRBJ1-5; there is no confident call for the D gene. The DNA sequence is TGTGCCAGCAGCCCCGATAGTGCCAATCAGCCCCAGCATTTT. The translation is CASSPDSANQPQHF.